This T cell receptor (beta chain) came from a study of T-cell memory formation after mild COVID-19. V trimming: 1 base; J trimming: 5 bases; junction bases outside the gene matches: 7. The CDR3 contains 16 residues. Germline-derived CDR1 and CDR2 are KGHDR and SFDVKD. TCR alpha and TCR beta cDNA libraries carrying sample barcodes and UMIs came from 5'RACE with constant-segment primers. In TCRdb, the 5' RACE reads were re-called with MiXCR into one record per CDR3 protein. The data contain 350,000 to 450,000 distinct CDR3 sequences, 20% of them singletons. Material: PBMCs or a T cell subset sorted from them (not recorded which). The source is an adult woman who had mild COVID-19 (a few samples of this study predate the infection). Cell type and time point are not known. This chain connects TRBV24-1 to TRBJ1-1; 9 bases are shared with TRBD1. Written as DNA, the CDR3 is TGTGCCACCAGTGATTTTCAGGACAGGGGTTGGACTGAAGCTTTCTTT. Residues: CATSDFQDRGWTEAFF.